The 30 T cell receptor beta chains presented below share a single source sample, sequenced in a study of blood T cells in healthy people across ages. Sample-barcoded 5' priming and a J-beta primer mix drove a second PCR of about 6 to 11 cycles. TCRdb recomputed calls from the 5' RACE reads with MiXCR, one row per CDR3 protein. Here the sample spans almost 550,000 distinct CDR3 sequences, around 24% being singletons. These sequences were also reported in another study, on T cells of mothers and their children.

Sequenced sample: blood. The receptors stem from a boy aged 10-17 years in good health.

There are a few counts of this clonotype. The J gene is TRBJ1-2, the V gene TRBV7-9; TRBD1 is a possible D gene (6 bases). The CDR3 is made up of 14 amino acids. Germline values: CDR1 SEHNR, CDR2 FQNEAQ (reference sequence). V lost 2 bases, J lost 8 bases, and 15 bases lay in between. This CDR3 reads CASSLTTGAEGYTF. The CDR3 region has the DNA TGTGCCAGCAGCTTAACCACGGGGGCGGAGGGCTACACCTTC.

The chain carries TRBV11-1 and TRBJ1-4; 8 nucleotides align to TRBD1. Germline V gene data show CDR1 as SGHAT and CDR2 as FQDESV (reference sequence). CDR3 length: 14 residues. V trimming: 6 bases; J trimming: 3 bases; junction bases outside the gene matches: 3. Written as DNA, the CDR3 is TGTGCCAGCAGTTGGGGACAGGCTAATGAAAAACTGTTTTTT. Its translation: CASSWGQANEKLFF.

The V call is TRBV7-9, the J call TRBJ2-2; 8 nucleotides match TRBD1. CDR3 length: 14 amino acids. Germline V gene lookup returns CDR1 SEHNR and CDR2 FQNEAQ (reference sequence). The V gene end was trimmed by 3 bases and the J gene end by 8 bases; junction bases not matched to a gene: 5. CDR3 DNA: TGTGCCAGCAGCTTCAGGGGGCTCACTGGGGAGCTGTTTTTT. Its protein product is CASSFRGLTGELFF.

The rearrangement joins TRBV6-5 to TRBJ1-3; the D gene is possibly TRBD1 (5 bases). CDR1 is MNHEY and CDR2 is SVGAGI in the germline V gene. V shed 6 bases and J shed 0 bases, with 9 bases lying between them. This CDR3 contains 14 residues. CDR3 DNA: TGTGCCAGCAGGGACACTATCTCTGGAAACACCATATATTTT. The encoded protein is CASRDTISGNTIYF.

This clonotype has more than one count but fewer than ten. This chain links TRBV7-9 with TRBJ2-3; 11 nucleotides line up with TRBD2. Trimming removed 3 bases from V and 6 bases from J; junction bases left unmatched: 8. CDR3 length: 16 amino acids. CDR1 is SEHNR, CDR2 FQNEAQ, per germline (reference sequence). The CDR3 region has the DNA TGTGCCAGCAGCTTCGCGACTAGCGGGGTATTCGATACGCAGTATTTT. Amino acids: CASSFATSGVFDTQYF.

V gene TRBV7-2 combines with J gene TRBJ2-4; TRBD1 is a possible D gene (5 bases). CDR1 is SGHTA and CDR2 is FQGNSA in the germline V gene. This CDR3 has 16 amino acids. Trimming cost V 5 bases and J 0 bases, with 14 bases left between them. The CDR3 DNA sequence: TGTGCCAGCAGCCAAAGCAACAGGCTAGCCAAAAACATTCAGTACTTC. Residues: CASSQSNRLAKNIQYF. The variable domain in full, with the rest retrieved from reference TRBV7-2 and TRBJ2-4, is GAGVSQSPSNKVTEKGKDVELRCDPISGHTALYWYRQSLGQGLEFLIYFQGNSAPDKSGLPSDRFSAERTGGSVSTLTIQRTQQEDSAVYLCASSQSNRLAKNIQYFGAGTRLSVL.

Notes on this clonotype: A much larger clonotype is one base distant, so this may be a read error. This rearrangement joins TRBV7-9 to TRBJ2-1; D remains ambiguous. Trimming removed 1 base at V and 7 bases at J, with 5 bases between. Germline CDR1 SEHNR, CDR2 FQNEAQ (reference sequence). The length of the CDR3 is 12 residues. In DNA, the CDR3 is TGTGCCAGCAGCTTAGGGTTGAATGAGCAGTTCTTC. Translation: CASSLGLNEQFF.

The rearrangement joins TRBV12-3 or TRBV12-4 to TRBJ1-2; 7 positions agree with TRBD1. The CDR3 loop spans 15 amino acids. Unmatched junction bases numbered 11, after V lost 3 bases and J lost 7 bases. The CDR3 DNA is TGTGCCAGCAGTTTCGTAACAGGGGAAGAAGTTGGCTACACCTTC. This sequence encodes CASSFVTGEEVGYTF.

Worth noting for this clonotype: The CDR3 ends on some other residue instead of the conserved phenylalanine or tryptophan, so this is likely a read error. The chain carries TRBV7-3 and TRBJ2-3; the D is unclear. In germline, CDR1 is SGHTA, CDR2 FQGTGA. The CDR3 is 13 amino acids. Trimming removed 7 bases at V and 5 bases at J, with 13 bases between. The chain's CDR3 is CASNYGAQDTQYL. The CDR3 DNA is TGTGCCAGCAATTACGGCGCTCAAGATACGCAGTATCTT.

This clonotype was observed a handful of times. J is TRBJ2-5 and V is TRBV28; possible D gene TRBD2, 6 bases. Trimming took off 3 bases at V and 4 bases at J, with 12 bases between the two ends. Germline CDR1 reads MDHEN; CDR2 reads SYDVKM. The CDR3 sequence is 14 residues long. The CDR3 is CASSLTGVRETQYF. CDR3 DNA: TGTGCCAGCAGTTTGACGGGAGTCAGAGAGACCCAGTACTTC.

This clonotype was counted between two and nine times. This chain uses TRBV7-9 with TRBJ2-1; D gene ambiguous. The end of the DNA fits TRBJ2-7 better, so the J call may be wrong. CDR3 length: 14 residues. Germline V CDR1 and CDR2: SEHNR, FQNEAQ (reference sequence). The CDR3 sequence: CASSLGRALYEQYF. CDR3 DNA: TGTGCCAGCAGCTTAGGTCGGGCCCTATACGAGCAGTACTTC.

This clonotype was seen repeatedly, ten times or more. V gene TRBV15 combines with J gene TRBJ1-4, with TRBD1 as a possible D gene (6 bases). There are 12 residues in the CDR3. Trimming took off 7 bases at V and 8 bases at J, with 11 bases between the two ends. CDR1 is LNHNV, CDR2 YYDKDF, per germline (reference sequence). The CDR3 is CATTGTSEKLFF. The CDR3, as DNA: TGTGCCACCACCGGGACATCGGAAAAACTGTTTTTT.

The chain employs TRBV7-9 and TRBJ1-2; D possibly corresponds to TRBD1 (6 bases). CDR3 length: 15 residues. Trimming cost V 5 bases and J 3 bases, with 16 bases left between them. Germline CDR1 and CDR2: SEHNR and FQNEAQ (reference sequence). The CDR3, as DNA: TGTGCCAGCAGCCTGGGGGGGGCTTCGTACTATGGCTACACCTTC. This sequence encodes CASSLGGASYYGYTF.

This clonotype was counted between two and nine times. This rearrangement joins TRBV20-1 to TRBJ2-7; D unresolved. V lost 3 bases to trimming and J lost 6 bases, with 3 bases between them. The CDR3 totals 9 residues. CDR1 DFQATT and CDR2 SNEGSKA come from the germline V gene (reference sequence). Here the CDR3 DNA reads TGCAGTGCTAGCAGCGAGCAGTACTTC. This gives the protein CSASSEQYF.

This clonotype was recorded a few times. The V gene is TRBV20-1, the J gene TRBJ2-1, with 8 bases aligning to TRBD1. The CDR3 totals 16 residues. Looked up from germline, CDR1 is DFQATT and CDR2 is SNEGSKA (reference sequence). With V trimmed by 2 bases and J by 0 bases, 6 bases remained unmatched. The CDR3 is CSARSRTGSSYNEQFF. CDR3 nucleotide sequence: TGCAGTGCTAGATCCCGGACAGGGAGCTCCTACAATGAGCAGTTCTTC.

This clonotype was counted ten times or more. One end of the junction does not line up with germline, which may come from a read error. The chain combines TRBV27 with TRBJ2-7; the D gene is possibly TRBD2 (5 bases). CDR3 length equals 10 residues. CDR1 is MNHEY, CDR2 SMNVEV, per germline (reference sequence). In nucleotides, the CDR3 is TGTGCCAGCAGTACCTCAAAGGGAGACTTC. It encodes CASSTSKGDF.

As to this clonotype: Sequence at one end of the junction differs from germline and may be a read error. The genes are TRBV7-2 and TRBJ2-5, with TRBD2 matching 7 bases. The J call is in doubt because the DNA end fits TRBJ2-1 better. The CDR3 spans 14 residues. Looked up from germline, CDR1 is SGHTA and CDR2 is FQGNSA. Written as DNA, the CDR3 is TGTGCTAGCAGCTTACAACGATCGGGAGGTGAGCAGTTCTTC. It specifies CASSLQRSGGEQFF.

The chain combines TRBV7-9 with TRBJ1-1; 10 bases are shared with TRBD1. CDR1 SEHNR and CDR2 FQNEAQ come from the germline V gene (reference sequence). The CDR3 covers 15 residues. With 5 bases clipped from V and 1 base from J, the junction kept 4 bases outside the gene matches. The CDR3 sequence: CASSTWTGGNTEAFF. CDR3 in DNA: TGTGCCAGCAGCACATGGACAGGGGGGAACACTGAAGCTTTCTTT.

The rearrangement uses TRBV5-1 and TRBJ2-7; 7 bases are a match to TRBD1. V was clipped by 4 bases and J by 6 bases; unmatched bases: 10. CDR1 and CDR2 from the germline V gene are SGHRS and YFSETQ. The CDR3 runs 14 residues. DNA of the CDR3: TGCGCCAGCAGCCATCGGACAGGCATCATCGAGCAGTACTTC. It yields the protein CASSHRTGIIEQYF.

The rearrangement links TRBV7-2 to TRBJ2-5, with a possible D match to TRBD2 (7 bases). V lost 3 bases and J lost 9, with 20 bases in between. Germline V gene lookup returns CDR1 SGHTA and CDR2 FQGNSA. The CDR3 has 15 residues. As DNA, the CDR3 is TGTGCCAGCAGCTTGGGTGGAGGCGGGGGCTCGTCCCAGTACTTC. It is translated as CASSLGGGGGSSQYF.

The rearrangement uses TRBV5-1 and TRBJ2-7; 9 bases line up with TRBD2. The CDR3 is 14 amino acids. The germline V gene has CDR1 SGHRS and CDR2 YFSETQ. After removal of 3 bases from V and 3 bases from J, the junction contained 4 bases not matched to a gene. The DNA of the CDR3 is TGCGCCAGCAGCTCGGGACTAGCTATCTACGAGCAGTACTTC. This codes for CASSSGLAIYEQYF.

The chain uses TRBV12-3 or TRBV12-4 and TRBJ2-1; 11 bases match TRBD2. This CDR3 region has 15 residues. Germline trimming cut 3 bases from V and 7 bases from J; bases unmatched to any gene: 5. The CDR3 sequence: CASSLGASGGNEQFF. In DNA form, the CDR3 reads TGTGCCAGCAGTTTGGGGGCTAGCGGGGGGAATGAGCAGTTCTTC.

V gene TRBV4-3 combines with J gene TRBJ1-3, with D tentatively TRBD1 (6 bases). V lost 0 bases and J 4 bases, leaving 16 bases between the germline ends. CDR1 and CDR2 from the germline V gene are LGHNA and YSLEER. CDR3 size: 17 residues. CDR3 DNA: TGCGCCAGCAGCCAAGAGACTACAGGGTACGGGGGAAACACCATATATTTT. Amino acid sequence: CASSQETTGYGGNTIYF.

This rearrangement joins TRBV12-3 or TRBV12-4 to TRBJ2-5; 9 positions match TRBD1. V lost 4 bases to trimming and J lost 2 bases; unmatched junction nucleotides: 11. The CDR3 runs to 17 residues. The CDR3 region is CASSSRTGTGTQETQYF. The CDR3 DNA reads TGTGCCAGCAGTTCCCGAACCGGGACAGGGACACAAGAGACCCAGTACTTC.

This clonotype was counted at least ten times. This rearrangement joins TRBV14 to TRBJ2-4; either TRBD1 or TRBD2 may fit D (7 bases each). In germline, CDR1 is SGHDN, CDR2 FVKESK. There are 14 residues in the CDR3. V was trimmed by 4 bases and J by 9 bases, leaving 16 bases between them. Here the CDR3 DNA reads TGTGCCAGCAGCCGCAACAGGGGAGGGGGCATTCAGTACTTC. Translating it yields CASSRNRGGGIQYF.

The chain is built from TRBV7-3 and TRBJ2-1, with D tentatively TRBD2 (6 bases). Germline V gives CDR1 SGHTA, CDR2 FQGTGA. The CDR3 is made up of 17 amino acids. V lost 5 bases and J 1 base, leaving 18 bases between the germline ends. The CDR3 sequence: CASSPPYGSSSYNEQFF. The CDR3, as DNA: TGTGCCAGCAGCCCCCCATACGGGAGTTCTTCCTACAATGAGCAGTTCTTC.

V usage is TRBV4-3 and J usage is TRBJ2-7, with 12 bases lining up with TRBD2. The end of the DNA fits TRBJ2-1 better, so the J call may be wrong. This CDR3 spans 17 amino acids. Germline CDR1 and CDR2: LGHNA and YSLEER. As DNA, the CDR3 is TGCGCCAGCAGCCAAGGCTCGGGACTAGCGGGTGACGATGAGCAGTTCTTC. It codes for CASSQGSGLAGDDEQFF.

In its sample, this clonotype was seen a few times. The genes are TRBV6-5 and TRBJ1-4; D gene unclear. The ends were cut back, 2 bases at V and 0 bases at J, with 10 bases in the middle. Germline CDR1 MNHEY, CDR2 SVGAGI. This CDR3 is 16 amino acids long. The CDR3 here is CASSYKPASTNEKLFF. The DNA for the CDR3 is TGTGCCAGCAGTTACAAGCCCGCTTCAACTAATGAAAAACTGTTTTTT.

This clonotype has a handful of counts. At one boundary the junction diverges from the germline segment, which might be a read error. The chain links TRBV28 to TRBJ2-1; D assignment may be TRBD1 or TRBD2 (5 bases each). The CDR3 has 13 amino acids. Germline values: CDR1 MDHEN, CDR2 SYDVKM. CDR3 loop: CAGRERGLSEQFF. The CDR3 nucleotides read TGTGCCGGCAGGGAGAGGGGCCTTAGTGAGCAGTTCTTC.

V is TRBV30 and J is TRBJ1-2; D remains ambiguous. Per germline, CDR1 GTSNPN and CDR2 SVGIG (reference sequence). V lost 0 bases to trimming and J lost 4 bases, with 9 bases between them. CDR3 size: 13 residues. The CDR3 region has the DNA TGTGCCTGGAGTGTGGGGAGTTTCTATGGCTACACCTTC. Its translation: CAWSVGSFYGYTF.